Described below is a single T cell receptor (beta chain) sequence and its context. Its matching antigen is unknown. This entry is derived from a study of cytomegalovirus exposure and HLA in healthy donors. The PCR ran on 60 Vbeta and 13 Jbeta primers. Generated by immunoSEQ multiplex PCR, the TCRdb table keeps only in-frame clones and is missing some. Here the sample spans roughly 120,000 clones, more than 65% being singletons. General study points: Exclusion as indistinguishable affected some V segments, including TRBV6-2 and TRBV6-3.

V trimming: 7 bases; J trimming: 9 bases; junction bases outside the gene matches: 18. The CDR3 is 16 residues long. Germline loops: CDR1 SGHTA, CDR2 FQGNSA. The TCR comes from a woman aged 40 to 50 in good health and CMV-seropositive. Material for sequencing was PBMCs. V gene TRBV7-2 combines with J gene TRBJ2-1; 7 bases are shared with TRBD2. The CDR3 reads CASTDSQSGKVAEQFF. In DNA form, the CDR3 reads TGTGCCAGCACCGATTCCCAAAGCGGGAAGGTAGCTGAGCAGTTCTTC.